The 11 T cell receptor beta chains presented below share a single source sample, sequenced in a study of memory CD4+ T cells and cytomegalovirus serostatus (dated by TCRdb to between 2017 and 2020). Single viable CD3+CD4+CD8-CD45RO+ cells were sorted as memory CD4+ T cells on a FACSAria II. Libraries came from the immunoSEQ multiplex PCR assay. The clones in this table, taken by TCRdb from immuneACCESS, are in-frame only. Not every clone is retained; where verified, under half of the shortfall comes from an unresolved V gene, and the cause of the rest is unknown. The table for this sample lists 40,000 to 55,000 clones; less than 85% of them were counted only once. The biggest ten clones account for approximately 1.9% of the sample. The sample consisted of memory CD4+ T cells from blood. Receptors originate from an adult in good health and CMV-seronegative.

The chain links TRBV5-6 to TRBJ2-5; tentatively, D is TRBD1 or TRBD2 (6 bases each). Trimming removed 2 bases from V and 4 bases from J, with 21 bases in between. CDR3 length equals 17 residues. Germline CDR1 is SGHDT and CDR2 is YYEEEE. The CDR3 sequence: CASSFLNRGAGGETQYF. The DNA for the CDR3 is TGTGCCAGCAGCTTTTTAAATAGGGGGGCCGGGGGAGAGACCCAGTACTTC.

The genes are TRBV30 and TRBJ2-5, with D unclear. CDR1 and CDR2 from the germline V gene are GTSNPN and SVGIG (reference sequence). The CDR3 consists of 13 residues. V was cut by 0 bases and J by 3 bases, with 8 bases left in between. The CDR3 DNA sequence: TGTGCCTGGAGTGTACAGAACAAAGAGACCCAGTACTTC. This encodes CAWSVQNKETQYF.

The chain links TRBV6-1 to TRBJ2-5; D is unclear. Trimming left V 4 bases short and J 1 base short, with 7 bases between. From germline, CDR1 is MNHNS and CDR2 SASEGT. The CDR3 covers 13 residues. CDR3 in amino acids: CASSVRVQETQYF. Here the CDR3 DNA reads TGTGCCAGCAGTGTTCGGGTCCAAGAGACCCAGTACTTC.

J is TRBJ2-2 and V is TRBV7-2; D could derive from TRBD1 or TRBD2 (6 bases each). Germline V lookup: CDR1 SGHTA, CDR2 FQGNSA. This CDR3 is built from 16 residues. With 0 bases removed from V and 7 bases from J, the gap between germline ends came to 15 bases. CDR3 region: CASSLAPRLGGGELFF. The CDR3 DNA reads as TGTGCCAGCAGCTTAGCACCTAGACTAGGGGGCGGGGAGCTGTTTTTT.

The rearrangement uses TRBV5-4 and TRBJ1-1, with TRBD1 as a possible D gene (5 bases). The CDR3 consists of 15 residues. Germline CDR1 SGHNT, CDR2 YYREEE (reference sequence). Between the trimmed V and J ends, which lost 6 bases and 3 bases, there was a span of 18 bases. CDR3 amino acids: CASIRTGAGDTEAFF. The CDR3 coding sequence is TGTGCCAGCATCCGAACCGGGGCAGGCGACACTGAAGCTTTCTTT.

Within the sample, this clone is medium-sized (0.01 to 0.1%). J is TRBJ1-2 and V is TRBV11-2, with 8 nucleotides matching TRBD1. Germline trimming cut 5 bases from V and 6 bases from J; bases unmatched to any gene: 8. Germline V gene data show CDR1 as SGHAT and CDR2 as FQNNGV. The CDR3 extends over 14 amino acids. Here the CDR3 reads CASSHLAGGNGYTF. In nucleotides, the CDR3 is TGTGCCAGCAGCCATCTAGCAGGGGGCAATGGCTACACCTTC.

J is TRBJ1-3 and V is TRBV9; D unresolved. Germline assignment: CDR1 SGDLS and CDR2 YYNGEE. Trimming removed 3 bases at V and 8 bases at J, with 15 bases between. This CDR3 has 14 amino acids. The CDR3, as DNA: TGTGCCAGCAGCGCCACGGGCCAGCTGCACACCATATATTTT. Amino acids: CASSATGQLHTIYF.

This clone was recorded at least ten times. The chain couples TRBV19 to TRBJ1-1; tentatively, D is TRBD1 (6 bases). Germline assignment: CDR1 LNHDA and CDR2 SQIVND (reference sequence). V lost 7 bases, J lost 0 bases, and 21 bases lay in between. CDR3 size: 17 residues. CDR3 residues: CASTRSLLTGLNTEAFF. The CDR3 DNA follows: TGTGCCAGTACCCGATCCCTTTTGACAGGACTGAACACTGAAGCTTTCTTT.

The chain uses TRBV6-5 and TRBJ1-6, with 7 bases lining up with TRBD1. Germline CDR1 MNHEY, CDR2 SVGAGI. V was pared by 7 bases and J by 7 bases, with 7 bases of the junction left unmatched. CDR3 size: 14 residues. CDR3 loop: CASTFGTENSPLHF. DNA of the CDR3: TGTGCCAGCACATTCGGGACAGAGAATTCACCCCTCCACTTT.

The rearrangement joins TRBV4-2 to TRBJ1-1; possible D gene TRBD1, 5 bases. Looked up from germline, CDR1 is LGHNA and CDR2 is YNFKEQ. This CDR3 spans 16 amino acids. V was pared by 4 bases and J by 3 bases, with 18 bases between. The CDR3 is CASSLGQNLGDTEAFF. CDR3 nucleotide sequence: TGTGCCAGCAGCCTGGGGCAAAATTTAGGAGACACTGAAGCTTTCTTT.

V usage is TRBV4-2 and J usage is TRBJ1-6; 8 bases agree with TRBD1. The J segment lost 10 bases and the V segment lost 1 base, leaving 6 bases of the junction unmatched. This CDR3 comprises 15 residues. Germline CDR1 and CDR2: LGHNA and YNFKEQ. CDR3 DNA sequence: TGTGCCAGCAGCCAAGTCAGGACAGGGACATCACCCCTCCACTTT. It yields the protein CASSQVRTGTSPLHF.